This section outlines one T cell receptor beta chain sequence together with its context. Authors' analysis steps: By means of reference gene primer amplification, nucleated cell counts were estimated. Assay used: immunoSEQ multiplex PCR; TCRdb lists only in-frame clones, some missing. V, J and clone size are those of that table, while D and trimming were read from the DNA. The data show approximately 260,000 clones, approximately 79% seen once. This sample was included in a study of blood T cell repertoires in COVID-19. On the study more broadly: There were acute and convalescent COVID-19 samples, and they came from the United States, Italy and Spain. Sources were T cells, B-cell-depleted T cells, or PBMCs; the material itself was cDNA or gDNA.

Germline CDR1 is SGHRS and CDR2 is YFSETQ. V gave up 2 bases and J gave up 3 bases, with 17 bases separating them. The CDR3 is 16 amino acids. This clonotype originated in a woman aged 40 to 49 with active or convalescent COVID-19. Sequenced: peripheral blood. The rearrangement links TRBV5-1 to TRBJ1-1; D is possibly TRBD1 (5 bases). The CDR3 is CASSFSGRGVDTEAFF. For the CDR3, the DNA is TGCGCCAGCAGCTTCTCAGGGAGGGGAGTGGACACTGAAGCTTTCTTT.